These T cell receptor beta chains were read from a single sample in a study of blood T cell repertoires in COVID-19. The assay was immunoSEQ multiplex PCR, and TCRdb's table has in-frame clones only and misses some. The sample contains over 40,000 clones, 83% of which appear only once. The material sequenced was peripheral blood. The source is a middle-aged man with acute or convalescent COVID-19. CDR3s include the opening cysteine and the closing phenylalanine or tryptophan. A D gene is named only where the DNA matches it firmly. The size field is filled for only some rows; it gives once, few, many or a size class.

>NA|NA|TRBV14|TRBJ1-1
CASSQMGRGDTEAFF
TGTGCCAGCAGCCAAATGGGCAGGGGTGATACTGAAGCTTTCTTT
>few|NA|TRBV30|TRBJ2-3
CAWRPGWTTADTQYF
TGTGCCTGGAGGCCGGGGTGGACCACAGCAGATACGCAGTATTTT
>NA|TRBD1|TRBV3-1/TRBV3-2|TRBJ1-2
CASSQVWTGKTIGYTF
TGTGCCAGCAGCCAGGTTTGGACAGGGAAAACTATAGGCTACACCTTC
>once|NA|TRBV13|TRBJ2-1
CASSLRQASRGEQFF
TGTGCCAGCAGCTTACGCCAGGCCTCCCGGGGTGAGCAGTTCTTC
>once|TRBD1|TRBV6-5|TRBJ1-2
CASSQGQGNYGYTF
TGTGCCAGCAGCCAGGGACAGGGAAACTATGGCTACACCTTC
>NA|NA|TRBV19|TRBJ1-2
CASKRDYGYTF
TGTGCCAGTAAGAGGGATTATGGCTACACCTTC
>NA|NA|TRBV4-1|TRBJ2-7
CASSQDPSREQYF
TGCGCCAGCAGCCAAGACCCCTCGAGGGAGCAGTACTTC
>NA|NA|TRBV20-1|TRBJ1-2
CRQGGNYGYTF
TGCAGGCAGGGTGGGAACTATGGCTACACCTTC
>NA|NA|TRBV4-1|TRBJ1-5
CASSPTDTDSNQPQHF
TGCGCCAGCAGCCCTACCGACACCGATAGCAATCAGCCCCAGCATTTT
>NA|NA|TRBV9|TRBJ2-1
CASSVGQSSEQFF
TGTGCCAGCAGCGTCGGACAGTCGAGTGAGCAGTTCTTC
>NA|NA|TRBV2|TRBJ1-1
CASCRTVKDTEAFF
TGTGCCAGCTGCCGTACAGTGAAGGACACTGAAGCTTTCTTT
>NA|NA|TRBV27|TRBJ1-6
CASSLYGGGISPLHF
TGTGCCAGCAGTTTATACGGGGGAGGGATTTCACCCCTCCACTTT
>NA|TRBD1|TRBV2|TRBJ2-2
CASRDRANTGELFF
TGTGCCAGCAGGGACAGGGCTAACACCGGGGAGCTGTTTTTT
>NA|NA|TRBV7-9|TRBJ1-6
CASSLDGARNSPLHF
TGTGCCAGCAGCTTAGATGGGGCTCGGAATTCACCCCTCCACTTT
>NA|TRBD1|TRBV29-1|TRBJ1-2
CSVGEDRGRPSYGYTF
TGCAGCGTTGGGGAGGACAGGGGGCGGCCTTCATATGGCTACACCTTC
>NA|NA|TRBV2|TRBJ2-2
CASSVAADTGELFF
TGTGCCAGCAGTGTAGCGGCAGACACCGGGGAGCTGTTTTTT
>few|NA|TRBV3-1/TRBV3-2|TRBJ2-7
CASSQDYGIYEQYF
TGTGCCAGCAGCCAAGATTACGGGATCTACGAGCAGTACTTC
>NA|TRBD1|TRBV27|TRBJ1-2
CASSPTGMGYGYTF
TGTGCCAGCAGTCCGACAGGGATGGGCTATGGCTACACCTTC
>NA|NA|TRBV24-1|TRBJ1-5
CATSPAGGSRNQPQHF
TGTGCCACCAGCCCCGCGGGGGGATCGCGCAATCAGCCCCAGCATTTT
>once|NA|TRBV5-6|TRBJ1-2
CASSLGQSNYGYTF
TGTGCCAGCAGCCTGGGGCAGTCTAACTATGGCTACACCTTC
>NA|TRBD1|TRBV9|TRBJ1-1
CASSGTGGVTEAFF
TGTGCCAGCAGCGGAACAGGGGGGGTCACTGAAGCTTTCTTT
>NA|TRBD1|TRBV3-1/TRBV3-2|TRBJ2-7
CASSWTGQGTPYEQYF
TGTGCCAGCAGTTGGACCGGACAGGGGACTCCCTACGAGCAGTACTTC
>NA|TRBD1|TRBV19|TRBJ1-2
CASRTTGGSYGYTF
TGTGCCAGTCGTACGACAGGGGGGTCCTATGGCTACACCTTC
>NA|TRBD1|TRBV28|TRBJ1-5
CASSPGTGGWPQHF
TGTGCCAGCAGTCCCGGGACAGGTGGTTGGCCCCAGCATTTT
>NA|TRBD1|TRBV14|TRBJ2-5
CASSRQGRETQYF
TGTGCCAGCAGCCGACAGGGGCGAGAGACCCAGTACTTC
>NA|TRBD2|TRBV5-1|TRBJ2-1
CASSFPLAGGRSSYNEQFF
TGCGCCAGCAGCTTCCCACTAGCGGGGGGGCGTAGCTCCTACAATGAGCAGTTCTTC
>NA|NA|TRBV5-1|TRBJ2-2
CASTDSLNTGELFF
TGCGCCAGCACCGACAGTCTGAACACCGGGGAGCTGTTTTTT
>once|NA|TRBV7-6|TRBJ2-5
CASSLRGSFLETQYF
TGTGCCAGCAGCTTAAGAGGGTCATTTTTAGAGACCCAGTACTTC
>NA|NA|TRBV5-6|TRBJ2-7
CASTLLGHSYEQYF
TGTGCCAGCACCCTCTTGGGGCATTCGTACGAGCAGTACTTC
>few|NA|TRBV7-2|TRBJ1-5
CASSLARERPQHF
TGTGCCAGCAGCTTAGCACGGGAGAGGCCCCAGCATTTT
>NA|NA|TRBV29-1|TRBJ1-2
CSVERNNYGYTF
TGCAGCGTTGAGCGGAATAACTATGGCTACACCTTC
>NA|NA|TRBV5-4|TRBJ1-1
CASSLAGNTEAFF
TGTGCCAGCAGTTTGGCAGGAAACACTGAAGCTTTCTTT
>NA|NA|TRBV9|TRBJ1-1
CASTPPGRMNTEAFF
TGTGCCAGCACCCCGCCCGGCAGGATGAACACTGAAGCTTTCTTT
>NA|NA|TRBV7-9|TRBJ1-4
CASRSQGATNEKLFF
TGTGCCAGCAGATCCCAGGGTGCAACTAATGAAAAACTGTTTTTT
>NA|NA|TRBV28|TRBJ1-5
CATKTGSNQPQHF
TGTGCCACCAAGACGGGTAGCAATCAGCCCCAGCATTTT